This TCR beta chain was retrieved from a study of cytomegalovirus exposure and HLA in healthy donors. Looking at the study overall: Assignment to the Caucasian-associated ancestry cluster applied to around 80% of the approximately 390 genotyped donors.

The CDR3 totals 14 residues. With 4 bases clipped from V and 4 bases from J, the junction kept 5 bases outside the gene matches. Germline V gene data show CDR1 as MNHEY and CDR2 as SVGAGI. The PCR made use of 60 Vbeta and 13 Jbeta primers. The method was immunoSEQ multiplex PCR; TCRdb's version includes in-frame clones alone and lacks a portion of them. The sample includes under 150,000 clones, approximately 73% of them seen just once. Study-level results: Among TCR beta chains, those listed as cytomegalovirus-associated numbered more than 150. It was shown in a later analysis that HLA-associated TCR beta chains were more clonally expanded than other, equally common chains. Most TCRs appeared rarely, but some public TCRs recurred in many donors.

About this clone: What it binds is unknown.

The material sequenced was PBMCs. The sequence derives from a human donor in good health. The chain joins TRBV6-5 to TRBJ1-1; 8 bases align to TRBD1. CDR3 coding DNA: TGTGCCAGCAGTTTCAGGGGGCTTGGCACTGAAGCTTTCTTT. Its translation is CASSFRGLGTEAFF.